This TCR beta chain was identified in a study of cytomegalovirus exposure and HLA in healthy donors. The study, taken as a whole, reports: In a later analysis, a missense DCLRE1C variant was linked to TCR beta V- and J-gene trimming. Reportedly, HLA-A and HLA-B alleles of most subjects were accurately predicted from TCR beta.

Vbeta (60) and Jbeta (13) primers were used in the PCR. This table comes from immunoSEQ multiplex PCR, and its TCRdb copy is limited to in-frame clones, with some not included. The data contain 100,000 to 150,000 clones, roughly 80% of them singletons. A word on this clone: Antigen specificity is unknown.

CDR1 is SGHRS, CDR2 YFSETQ, per germline. CDR3 size: 16 residues. V lost 0 bases and J 3 bases, leaving 15 bases between the germline ends. This receptor was taken from a woman between 40 and 55 years old in good health and CMV-seronegative. The sequencing sample was made of PBMCs. This chain connects TRBV5-1 to TRBJ1-1, with D maybe TRBD1 (6 bases). CDR3 sequence reads: CASSLGVGTPYTEAFF. CDR3 in DNA: TGCGCCAGCAGCTTGGGTGTCGGGACACCATACACTGAAGCTTTCTTT.